This TCR beta chain appears in the sequencing data of a study of PD-1 blockade in mismatch repair-deficient tumors. The overall study: Patients had approximately 11 mismatch repair-deficient cancer types and were previously treated and progressing. General study results and limits: Rapid post-treatment expansion, then contraction, generally preceding radiologic response, marked tumor-resident clones.

PCR or immunohistochemistry showed mismatch repair deficiency in every enrolled patient. TCRs were sequenced from three patients responding to pembrolizumab. Measured with immunoSEQ multiplex PCR; TCRdb has only the in-frame clones, and not every one. The top ten hold roughly 14% of the sample, which has about 63,000 clones, approximately 88% seen once. Note on this clone: The antigen is undetermined.

This clonotype originated in an adult with mismatch repair-deficient cancer. Sequencing was performed on peripheral blood, taken 52 weeks after starting pembrolizumab.

CDR3 loop: CASSPGRQGSGVTEAFF. The CDR3 coding sequence is TGTGCCAGCAGCCCTGGTCGGCAGGGGAGTGGTGTCACTGAAGCTTTCTTT. V is TRBV5-4 and J is TRBJ1-1, with a weak D call TRBD1 (6 bases). The V gene lost 4 bases and the J gene lost 4 bases, with 23 bases spanning the gap. The CDR3 loop spans 17 amino acids. CDR1 is SGHNT, CDR2 YYREEE, per germline (reference sequence).